These 18 T cell receptor beta chains were all obtained from the same sample, sequenced in a study of immunodeficiency. Using immunoSEQ multiplex PCR, the repertoire was profiled, and TCRdb retains in-frame clones only, with some absent. The sample includes 3,000 to 4,000 clones, 91% seen only once; the top ten take around 4.1%. The sample consisted of CD4+ T cells from blood. These receptor sequences come from a human donor in good health.

Only one count was recorded for this clone. The CDR3 loop reads CASRATSGSTNTGELFF. As DNA, the CDR3 is TGCGCCAGCAGGGCGACTAGCGGGAGTACGAACACCGGGGAGCTGTTTTTT. This chain links TRBV5-1 with TRBJ2-2; TRBD2 matches at 12 bases. J lost 0 bases, V lost 5 bases, and 5 bases had no gene match. CDR3 length equals 17 residues. Germline CDR1 and CDR2: SGHRS and YFSETQ.

This chain connects TRBV20-1 to TRBJ2-1; D gene unclear. CDR1 is DFQATT, CDR2 SNEGSKA, per germline (reference sequence). The CDR3 covers 11 residues. The ends were cut back, 6 bases at V and 12 bases at J, with 15 bases in the middle. For the CDR3, the DNA is TGCAGTGCCCCCACTGGCGGCGGGCAGTTCTTC. Protein product: CSAPTGGGQFF.

V usage is TRBV5-1 and J usage is TRBJ2-7, with TRBD1 identical over 7 bases. There are 15 residues in the CDR3. Germline V gives CDR1 SGHRS, CDR2 YFSETQ. V lost 0 bases, J lost 5 bases, and 8 bases stayed unmatched. In nucleotides, the CDR3 is TGCGCCAGCAGCTTGGACGGGGACAGAGGCCACGAGCAGTACTTC. This codes for CASSLDGDRGHEQYF.

The chain carries TRBV3-1 (or the pseudogene TRBV3-2) and TRBJ1-1, with D possibly matching TRBD1 (6 bases). The CDR3 totals 15 residues. In germline, CDR1 is LGHDT, CDR2 YNNKEL (reference sequence). Trimming removed 3 bases at V and 0 bases at J, with 11 bases between. The CDR3 spells CASSQDRGMNTEAFF. The CDR3 coding sequence is TGTGCCAGCAGCCAGGACAGAGGGATGAACACTGAAGCTTTCTTT.

The V call is TRBV9, the J call TRBJ2-1, with 7 nucleotides matching TRBD1. The CDR3 extends over 15 amino acids. CDR1 is SGDLS and CDR2 is YYNGEE in the germline V gene. V dropped 0 bases and J dropped 4; count of bases not matched to a gene: 4. CDR3 amino acids: CASSVEGAPYNEQFF. The CDR3 DNA follows: TGTGCCAGCAGCGTAGAGGGGGCCCCGTACAATGAGCAGTTCTTC.

The chain has TRBV6-5 and TRBJ2-7; TRBD1 might be the D (5 bases). CDR1 MNHEY and CDR2 SVGAGI come from the germline V gene. V was trimmed by 5 bases and J by 1 base, leaving 12 bases between them. The CDR3 totals 14 residues. CDR3 loop: CASSTGWLSYEQYF. The CDR3 DNA is TGTGCCAGCAGTACAGGTTGGCTTTCCTACGAGCAGTACTTC.

J is TRBJ2-3 and V is TRBV19, with TRBD2 matching over 12 bases. The V segment lost 3 bases and the J segment 3 bases; nucleotides outside the gene matches: 7. The CDR3 has 17 residues. Per germline, CDR1 LNHDA and CDR2 SQIVND (reference sequence). The CDR3 DNA sequence: TGTGCCAGTAGTATCCGCAATCTAGCGGGGGGGACAGATACGCAGTATTTT. This translates into CASSIRNLAGGTDTQYF.

The chain joins TRBV5-6 to TRBJ1-2; D is unresolved. The ends were cut back, 6 bases at V and 2 bases at J, with 14 bases in the middle. CDR1 and CDR2 from the germline V gene are SGHDT and YYEEEE. This CDR3 spans 14 amino acids. CDR3 in amino acids: CASTRRDLNYGYTF. As DNA, the CDR3 is TGTGCCAGCACCCGACGGGATCTAAACTATGGCTACACCTTC.

J is TRBJ1-2 and V is TRBV6-5; D call uncertain. The V gene's germline CDR1 is MNHEY and CDR2 SVGAGI. The CDR3 has 15 residues. The V and J ends lost 2 bases and 4 bases respectively, with 14 bases between them. The CDR3 nucleotides read TGTGCCAGCAGTTACCGTGGGCAGCCGACCTATGGCTACACCTTC. Translated: CASSYRGQPTYGYTF.

V is TRBV4-1 and J is TRBJ2-7; D remains ambiguous. Germline CDR1 and CDR2: MGHRA and YSYEKL. This CDR3 has 14 residues. V was pared by 2 bases and J by 4 bases, with 12 bases between. CDR3 amino acids: CASSQQGGGYEQYF. CDR3 coding DNA: TGCGCCAGCAGCCAACAAGGTGGTGGATACGAGCAGTACTTC.

The chain couples TRBV5-1 to TRBJ1-1; D might be TRBD1 (5 bases). This CDR3 contains 16 residues. The V end was cut by 6 bases, the J end by 6 bases, with 24 bases between. Germline CDR1 SGHRS, CDR2 YFSETQ. The CDR3 region has the DNA TGCGCCAGCAAGGGACGGGACTCAAAGCTGGACGCTGAAGCTTTCTTT. Protein: CASKGRDSKLDAEAFF.

This clone was detected only a few times. Distinct nucleotide sequences in the sample also encode this CDR3. The chain joins TRBV3-1 (or the pseudogene TRBV3-2) to TRBJ1-1; no firm D call. This CDR3 spans 14 amino acids. The germline gives CDR1 LGHDT, CDR2 YNNKEL (reference sequence). V lost 1 base, J lost 0 bases, and 6 bases lay in between. The CDR3 region has the DNA TGTGCCAGCAGCCAAGTCGCGGTGAACACTGAAGCTTTCTTT. Translated: CASSQVAVNTEAFF.

The CDR3 nucleotides are TGTGCCAGCTACGCCCCGGGACTGCTACAGTTCTTC. It yields the protein CASYAPGLLQFF. This chain joins TRBV12-3 or TRBV12-4 and TRBJ2-1; tentatively, D is TRBD2 (6 bases). V was cut by 8 bases and J by 13 bases, with 18 bases left in between. The CDR3 length is 12 residues.

The V gene is TRBV5-8, the J gene TRBJ2-2; a weak D match, TRBD2 (5 bases). The V gene's germline CDR1 is SGHTS and CDR2 YDEGEE. Trimming took off 0 bases at V and 6 bases at J, with 15 bases between the two ends. The CDR3 spans 16 residues. In DNA, the CDR3 is TGTGCCAGCAGCTTGGTGGCGGGCACGACGTCCGGGGAGCTGTTTTTT. This gives the protein CASSLVAGTTSGELFF.

The rearrangement uses TRBV6-2 or TRBV6-3 and TRBJ2-7; 14 bases are shared with TRBD2. Germline values: CDR1 MNHEY, CDR2 SVGEGT. The CDR3 has 16 residues. The trim removed 2 bases at V and 5 bases at J, leaving 5 bases unmatched. The CDR3 DNA sequence: TGTGCCAGCAGTTACCCGGGACTAGCGGGAGAGGACGAGCAGTACTTC. It codes for CASSYPGLAGEDEQYF.

V is TRBV7-2 and J is TRBJ1-1; 7 bases fit TRBD1. Germline V gene lookup returns CDR1 SGHTA and CDR2 FQGNSA. The J segment lost 4 bases and the V segment lost 1 base, leaving 12 bases of the junction unmatched. This CDR3 contains 17 residues. The CDR3 sequence is CASSLGGLGQIGTEAFF. CDR3 coding DNA: TGTGCCAGCAGCTTAGGGGGTCTGGGACAGATAGGCACTGAAGCTTTCTTT.

This chain connects TRBV19 to TRBJ2-6; D remains ambiguous. The germline V and J ends were trimmed by 0 bases and 1 base, with 10 bases remaining between them. CDR1 and CDR2 from the germline V gene are LNHDA and SQIVND (reference sequence). The CDR3 contains 17 residues. CDR3: CASSIEKSVSGANVLTF. The CDR3 region has the DNA TGTGCCAGTAGTATAGAAAAATCAGTTTCTGGGGCCAACGTCCTGACTTTC.

The CDR3 DNA reads TGCGCCAGCAGCCAAGGAGAATGGAACACCGGGGAGCTGTTTTTT. Translated, it gives CASSQGEWNTGELFF. V is TRBV4-1 and J is TRBJ2-2; no reliable D call. The ends were cut back, 1 base at V and 1 base at J, with 7 bases in the middle. Germline CDR1 reads MGHRA; CDR2 reads YSYEKL. The CDR3 loop spans 15 amino acids.